A single T cell receptor beta chain is shown here with its context. Other nucleotide sequences from this sample produce the same CDR3. The CDR3 totals 13 residues. Trimming cost V 5 bases and J 4 bases; bases outside gene matches: 2. The germline CDR1 and CDR2 sequences are MNHEY and SVGAGI. Grouping used clinical history reported by participants in a survey and questionnaire. The data originate from a study of blood T cell repertoires in COVID-19. Here immunoSEQ multiplex PCR was the method, and the copy in TCRdb shows in-frame clones only, minus some. The data hold about 500,000 clones, with 87% observed a single time.

V and J are TRBV6-5 and TRBJ1-1; 9 bases match TRBD1. The sample consisted of PBMCs or T cells enriched from blood (not recorded which). This clonotype was obtained from a woman between 18 and 29 years old who had recovered from COVID-19. CDR3 DNA sequence: TGTGCCAGCAGTCGACAGGGGGGCACTGAAGCTTTCTTT. As protein: CASSRQGGTEAFF.